This T cell receptor beta chain is drawn from a study of Tregs in tolerant kidney transplant recipients. Germline CDR1 reads ENHRY; CDR2 reads SYGVKD. Between the trimmed V and J ends, which lost 3 bases and 9 bases, there was a span of 21 bases. This CDR3 comprises 16 residues. Generated by immunoSEQ multiplex PCR, the TCRdb table keeps only in-frame clones and is missing some. The table has some 100,000 clones, roughly nine tenths seen once. This chain connects TRBV10-3 to TRBJ1-5; D gene uncertain. The TCR originated in a human donor in good health. Sequenced: CD4+ T cells from blood. The CDR3 protein is CAISDFGGWTNGPQHF. CDR3 coding DNA: TGTGCCATCAGTGACTTTGGAGGTTGGACGAACGGGCCCCAGCATTTT.